A selection of T cell receptor beta chains follows, all from one sample in a study of blood T cells in healthy people across ages. One entry per CDR3 protein results from TCRdb running MiXCR on the 5' RACE reads. This sample has roughly 1.4 million distinct CDR3 sequences, with roughly 60% found just once. The sequenced sample consisted of blood. These receptors came from a man between 18 and 29 years old in good health. Both conserved end residues are part of each CDR3.

cdr3_aa | j_call | v_call
CASLQSSYNSPLHF | TRBJ1-6 | TRBV28
CASSQGGTSGGQETQYF | TRBJ2-5 | TRBV4-2
CRAKVATMNTEAFF | TRBJ1-1 | TRBV20-1
CASSPQGVTQYF | TRBJ2-3 | TRBV27
CSAQGAGGETQYF | TRBJ2-5 | TRBV29-1
CASSQEAGGNQPQHF | TRBJ1-5 | TRBV4-1
CASSLVGPLEYF | TRBJ2-5 | TRBV7-8
CASSVSSPSYYEQYF | TRBJ2-7 | TRBV9
CSVEEREGPEEQYF | TRBJ2-7 | TRBV29-1
CSAPTRLAYNEQFF | TRBJ2-1 | TRBV20-1
CASSQGPGEAYEQYF | TRBJ2-7 | TRBV3-1
CASSLVPGLAGNTGELFF | TRBJ2-2 | TRBV7-7
CATEGRSSPLHF | TRBJ1-6 | TRBV6-2/TRBV6-3
CASSHPARVDEQYF | TRBJ2-7 | TRBV4-1
CASSVWDRGTLNNEQFF | TRBJ2-1 | TRBV2
CSARGDPYNEQYF | NA | TRBV20-1
CASSQATGGSGGYTF | TRBJ1-2 | TRBV4-3
CASSRVSGSRDTQYF | TRBJ2-3 | TRBV2
CASSWRGLNYEQYF | TRBJ2-7 | TRBV27
CASSSPGGYGYTF | TRBJ1-2 | TRBV7-9
CASSLDIAALQETQYF | TRBJ2-5 | TRBV7-6
CASSWEVSNEQFF | TRBJ2-1 | TRBV7-8
CASSTVQGYGYTF | TRBJ1-2 | TRBV7-9
CATLSAVDQETQYF | TRBJ2-5 | TRBV28
CASSASGPLRGKLFF | TRBJ1-4 | TRBV9
CSARNYNEQFF | TRBJ2-1 | TRBV20-1
CASTVDGGELFF | TRBJ2-2 | TRBV5-1
CASSPGTQGRNTIYF | TRBJ1-3 | TRBV12-3/TRBV12-4
CASSLRAWGGGEESSYNEQFF | TRBJ2-1 | TRBV7-6
CSASYLAVPYEQYF | NA | TRBV20-1
CSVVGAGASDEQFF | TRBJ2-1 | TRBV29-1
CASTRTDYNEQFF | TRBJ2-1 | TRBV5-1
CASSQERRNPGRTYEQYF | TRBJ2-7 | TRBV4-1
CASSQDRGGLDTQYF | TRBJ2-3 | TRBV4-3
CASSQVNGGGEQYF | TRBJ2-7 | TRBV3-1
CAISGQGVYEQYF | TRBJ2-7 | TRBV10-3
CASSLPFRDRAAEAFF | TRBJ1-1 | TRBV12-3/TRBV12-4
CASSLKAGGDTDTQYF | TRBJ2-3 | TRBV11-3
CASSSTGGTQETQYF | TRBJ2-5 | TRBV6-5
CASSSPGRGGETQYF | NA | TRBV6-5
CASSLGGGVAKNIQYF | TRBJ2-4 | TRBV3-1
CASSLSIGIRWTTQYF | TRBJ2-3 | TRBV7-2
CSVHRGGTEAFF | TRBJ1-1 | TRBV29-1